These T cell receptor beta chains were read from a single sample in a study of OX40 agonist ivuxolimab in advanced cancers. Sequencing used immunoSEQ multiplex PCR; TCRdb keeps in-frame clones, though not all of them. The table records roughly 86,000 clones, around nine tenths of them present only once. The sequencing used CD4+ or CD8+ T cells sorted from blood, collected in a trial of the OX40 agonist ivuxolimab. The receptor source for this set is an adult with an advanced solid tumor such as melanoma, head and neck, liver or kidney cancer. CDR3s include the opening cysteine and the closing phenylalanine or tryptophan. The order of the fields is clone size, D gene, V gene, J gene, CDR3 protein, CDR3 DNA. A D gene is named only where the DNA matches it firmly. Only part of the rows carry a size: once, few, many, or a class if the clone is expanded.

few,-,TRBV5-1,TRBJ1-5,CASSADGSNQPQHF,TGCGCCAGCAGCGCCGACGGAAGCAATCAGCCCCAGCATTTT
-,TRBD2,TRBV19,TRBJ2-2,CASRRSGANTGELFF,TGTGCCAGTAGGCGTAGCGGGGCGAACACCGGGGAGCTGTTTTTT
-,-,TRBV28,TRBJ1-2,CAYRASYGYTF,TGTGCCTATCGGGCGTCCTATGGCTACACCTTC
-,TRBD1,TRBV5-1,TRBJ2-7,CASSLASWGQGASEQYF,TGCGCCAGCAGCTTGGCCTCATGGGGACAGGGGGCCTCCGAGCAGTACTTC
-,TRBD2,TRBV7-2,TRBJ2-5,CASSSRTSGGETQYF,TGTGCCAGCAGTTCCAGGACTAGCGGGGGGGAGACCCAGTACTTC
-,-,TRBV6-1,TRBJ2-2,CASSEGTIGELFF,TGTGCCAGCAGTGAGGGTACGATCGGGGAGCTGTTTTTT
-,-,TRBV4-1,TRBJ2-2,CASSRPRLASGELFF,TGCGCCAGCAGCCGGCCCCGTTTAGCGTCCGGGGAGCTGTTTTTT
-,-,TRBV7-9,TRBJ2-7,CASSLSGGGAYEQYF,TGTGCCAGCAGCTTATCAGGCGGGGGCGCCTACGAGCAGTACTTC
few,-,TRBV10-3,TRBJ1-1,CAVQPTENTEAFF,TGTGCCGTTCAGCCGACAGAGAACACTGAAGCTTTCTTT
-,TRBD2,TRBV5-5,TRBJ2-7,CASSLVAGGLEGQYF,TGTGCCAGCAGCTTAGTAGCGGGGGGCCTGGAGGGGCAGTACTTC
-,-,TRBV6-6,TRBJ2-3,CASSPRGLSGDTQYF,TGTGCCAGCAGTCCTAGGGGACTTAGTGGAGATACGCAGTATTTT
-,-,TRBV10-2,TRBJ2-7,CASSLPRTNEQYF,TGCGCCAGCAGTCTTCCAAGGACGAACGAGCAGTACTTC
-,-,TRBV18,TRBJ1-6,CASSPTENSPLHF,TGTGCCAGCTCACCAACAGAGAATTCACCCCTCCACTTT
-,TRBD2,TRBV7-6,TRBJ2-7,CASSLESLGTSESYEQYF,TGTGCCAGCAGCTTAGAGTCACTCGGGACTAGCGAATCCTACGAGCAGTACTTC
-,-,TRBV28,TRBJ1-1,CASRPQGYTEAFF,TGTGCCAGCAGACCCCAGGGTTACACTGAAGCTTTCTTT
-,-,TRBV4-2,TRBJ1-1,CASSQDPANTEAFF,TGTGCCAGCAGCCAAGATCCCGCGAACACTGAAGCTTTCTTT
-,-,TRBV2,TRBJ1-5,CASQQGNQPQHF,TGTGCCAGTCAACAGGGAAATCAGCCCCAGCATTTT
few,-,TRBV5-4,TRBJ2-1,CASSLGLAGIRSYNEQFF,TGTGCCAGCAGCTTGGGGTTGGCGGGGATACGCTCCTACAATGAGCAGTTCTTC
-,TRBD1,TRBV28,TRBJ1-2,CASRRPGGGGYTF,TGTGCCAGCAGGAGACCAGGGGGCGGTGGCTACACCTTC
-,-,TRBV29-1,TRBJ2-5,CSVKDRMRETQYF,TGCAGCGTTAAAGACAGGATGAGAGAGACCCAGTACTTC
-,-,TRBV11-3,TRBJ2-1,CASSAQDSSYNEQFF,TGTGCCAGCAGTGCCCAGGATAGCTCCTACAATGAGCAGTTCTTC
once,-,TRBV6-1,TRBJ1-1,CASRFGGTGTEAFF,TGTGCCAGCAGGTTCGGGGGAACGGGAACTGAAGCTTTCTTT
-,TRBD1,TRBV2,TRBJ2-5,CASSATGGEWKTQYF,TGTGCCAGCAGTGCGACAGGGGGCGAATGGAAGACCCAGTACTTC
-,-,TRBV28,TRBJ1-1,CASKGSLNTEAFF,TGTGCCAGCAAGGGGTCCCTGAACACTGAAGCTTTCTTT
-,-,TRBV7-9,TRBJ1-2,CASSRGAGNYGYTF,TGTGCCAGCAGCCGTGGGGCGGGCAACTATGGCTACACCTTC
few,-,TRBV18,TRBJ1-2,CASSPGTNYGYTF,TGTGCCAGCTCACCCGGGACTAACTATGGCTACACCTTC
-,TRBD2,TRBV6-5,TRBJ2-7,CASSYSGGGPSKQYF,TGTGCCAGCAGTTACTCCGGGGGGGGCCCCTCTAAGCAGTACTTC
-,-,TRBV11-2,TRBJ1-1,CASSLGQRNTEAFF,TGTGCCAGCAGCTTAGGACAGAGGAACACTGAAGCTTTCTTT
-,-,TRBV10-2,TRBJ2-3,CASSGSGGGGTDTQYF,TGCGCCAGCAGTGGGAGCGGAGGGGGGGGTACAGATACGCAGTATTTT
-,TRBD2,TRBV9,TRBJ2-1,CASSVRGGEFDEQFF,TGTGCCAGCAGCGTACGCGGGGGGGAATTCGATGAGCAGTTCTTC
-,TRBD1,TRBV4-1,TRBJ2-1,CASSNDRVPYNEQFF,TGCGCCAGCAGTAATGACAGGGTTCCCTACAATGAGCAGTTCTTC
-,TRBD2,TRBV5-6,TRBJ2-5,CASSHASGGLRETQYF,TGTGCCAGCAGCCATGCTAGCGGGGGGTTACGAGAGACCCAGTACTTC
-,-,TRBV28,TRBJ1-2,CASSIQGNYGYTF,TGTGCCAGCAGTATCCAGGGCAACTATGGCTACACCTTC
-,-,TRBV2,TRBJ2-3,CASSVPSSDTQYF,TGTGCCAGCAGTGTGCCTAGTTCTGATACGCAGTATTTT
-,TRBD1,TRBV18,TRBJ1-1,CASSPATGFGTEAFF,TGTGCCAGCTCACCAGCGACAGGGTTCGGCACTGAAGCTTTCTTT
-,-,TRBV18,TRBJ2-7,CASSPPSTVMLYF,TGTGCCAGCTCACCACCTTCGACAGTTATGTTGTACTTC
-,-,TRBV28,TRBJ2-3,CASSLAGSTDTQYF,TGTGCCAGCAGTTTAGCGGGCAGCACAGATACGCAGTATTTT
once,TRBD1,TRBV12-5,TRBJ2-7,CASGLEQGIRSNEQYF,TGTGCTAGTGGTTTGGAACAGGGGATACGTAGCAACGAGCAGTACTTC
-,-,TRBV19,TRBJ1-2,CASSMGRGAFSYGYTF,TGTGCCAGTAGTATGGGCAGGGGAGCCTTTAGCTATGGCTACACCTTC
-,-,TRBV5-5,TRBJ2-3,CASSTGPPDTQYF,TGTGCCAGCAGTACCGGACCCCCCGATACGCAGTATTTT
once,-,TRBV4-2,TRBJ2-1,CASSQEIRGINEQFF,TGTGCCAGCAGCCAAGAGATCCGGGGGATCAATGAGCAGTTCTTC